Presented here are 6 T cell receptor beta chains from one specimen sequenced in a study of T cells after yellow fever vaccination. TCRdb processed the 5' RACE reads anew with MiXCR; each CDR3 protein has one entry. Of about 630,000 distinct CDR3 sequences in the sample, more than 9% were seen once. Specimen: PBMCs, collected on the day of the yellow fever booster vaccination. The receptor set was obtained from a man aged 30 to 39 who received the YFV17D yellow fever vaccine.

The CDR3: CASSLNPTGSDTQYF. For the CDR3, the DNA is TGTGCCAGCAGCTTGAACCCCACAGGGTCAGATACGCAGTATTTT. This chain uses TRBV5-4 with TRBJ2-3, with D maybe TRBD1 (6 bases). CDR1 is SGHNT and CDR2 is YYREEE in the germline V gene (reference sequence). The CDR3 has 15 amino acids. V was cut by 1 base and J by 4 bases, with 13 bases left in between.

This CDR3 is CASSPRSGPGAYEQYF. DNA of the CDR3: TGTGCCAGCAGCCCTCGGAGCGGGCCTGGGGCCTACGAGCAGTACTTC. This chain uses TRBV28 with TRBJ2-7, with D possibly TRBD2 on 6 matching bases. Looked up from germline, CDR1 is MDHEN and CDR2 is SYDVKM. The CDR3 loop spans 16 amino acids. Trimming cost V 6 bases and J 2 bases, with 20 bases left between them.

The V call is TRBV5-1, the J call TRBJ2-3; D is unclear. The V and J ends lost 3 bases and 5 bases respectively, with 10 bases between them. The CDR3 spans 13 residues. CDR1 SGHRS and CDR2 YFSETQ come from the germline V gene. As DNA, the CDR3 is TGCGCCAGCAGCTACAAAGCCGGAGATACGCAGTATTTT. Translating gives CASSYKAGDTQYF.

The CDR3 sequence is CASSLAYLGGGPDTQYF. In DNA, the CDR3 is TGCGCCAGCAGCTTGGCGTATTTGGGAGGGGGGCCAGATACGCAGTATTTT. This chain connects TRBV5-1 to TRBJ2-3; maybe TRBD2 (7 bases). V lost 0 bases to trimming and J lost 4 bases, with 18 bases between them. Germline V CDR1 and CDR2: SGHRS, YFSETQ. The CDR3 extends over 17 amino acids.

This clonotype turned up a few times. The chain employs TRBV2 and TRBJ2-1; TRBD2 matches at 14 bases. This CDR3 is built from 14 residues. V lost 6 bases and J lost 14; bases outside the gene matches: 9. The germline V gene encodes CDR1 SNHLY and CDR2 FYNNEI. CDR3 DNA: TGTGCCAGCAGCGCCCAGGGACTAGCGGGAGAAAAGTTCTTC. It is translated as CASSAQGLAGEKFF.

This clonotype appeared a few times. V is TRBV7-9 and J is TRBJ2-4; TRBD1 or TRBD2 may be the D gene (5 bases each). Germline V gene data show CDR1 as SEHNR and CDR2 as FQNEAQ (reference sequence). There are 15 residues in the CDR3. V lost 3 bases and J 5 bases, leaving 14 bases between the germline ends. The chain's CDR3 is CASSLGVTRQNIQYF. CDR3 DNA sequence: TGTGCCAGCAGCTTGGGGGTTACGCGGCAAAACATTCAGTACTTC.